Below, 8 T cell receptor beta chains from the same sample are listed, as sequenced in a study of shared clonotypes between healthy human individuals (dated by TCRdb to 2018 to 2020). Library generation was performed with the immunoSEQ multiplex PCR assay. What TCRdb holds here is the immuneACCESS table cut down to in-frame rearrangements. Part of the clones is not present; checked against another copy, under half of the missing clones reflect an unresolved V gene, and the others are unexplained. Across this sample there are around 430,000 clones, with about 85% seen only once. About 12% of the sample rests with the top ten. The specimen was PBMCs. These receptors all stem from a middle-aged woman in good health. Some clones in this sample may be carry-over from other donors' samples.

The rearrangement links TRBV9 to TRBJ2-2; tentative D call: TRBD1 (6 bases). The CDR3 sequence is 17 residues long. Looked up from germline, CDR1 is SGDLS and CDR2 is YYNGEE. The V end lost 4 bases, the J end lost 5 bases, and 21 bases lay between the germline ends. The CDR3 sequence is CASSYDGTPTGTGELFF. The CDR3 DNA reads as TGTGCCAGCAGCTATGACGGGACACCCACGGGGACCGGGGAGCTGTTTTTT.

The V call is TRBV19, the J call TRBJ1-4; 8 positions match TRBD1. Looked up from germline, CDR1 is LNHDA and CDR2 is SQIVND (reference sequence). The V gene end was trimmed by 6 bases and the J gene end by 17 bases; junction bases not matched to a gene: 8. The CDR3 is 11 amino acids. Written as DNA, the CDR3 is TGTGCCAGTAGGCACCGGGACAGGAATTTTTTT. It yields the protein CASRHRDRNFF.

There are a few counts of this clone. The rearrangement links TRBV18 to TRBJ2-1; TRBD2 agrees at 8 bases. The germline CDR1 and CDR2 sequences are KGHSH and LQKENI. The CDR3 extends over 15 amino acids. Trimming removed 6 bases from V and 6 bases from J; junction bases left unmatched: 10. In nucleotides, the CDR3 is TGTGCCAGCTCCTGGCAAGCGGGAGAGATCAATGAGCAGTTCTTC. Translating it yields CASSWQAGEINEQFF.

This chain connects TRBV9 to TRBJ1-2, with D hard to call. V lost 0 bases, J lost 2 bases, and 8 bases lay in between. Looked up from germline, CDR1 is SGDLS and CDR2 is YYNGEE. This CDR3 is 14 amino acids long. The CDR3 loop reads CASSVGAGNYGYTF. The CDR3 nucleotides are TGTGCCAGCAGCGTAGGAGCCGGGAACTATGGCTACACCTTC. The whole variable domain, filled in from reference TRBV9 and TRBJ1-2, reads DSGVTQTPKHLITATGQRVTLRCSPRSGDLSVYWYQQSLDQGLQFLIQYYNGEERAKGNILERFSAQQFPDLHSELNLSSLELGDSALYFCASSVGAGNYGYTFGSGTRLTVV.

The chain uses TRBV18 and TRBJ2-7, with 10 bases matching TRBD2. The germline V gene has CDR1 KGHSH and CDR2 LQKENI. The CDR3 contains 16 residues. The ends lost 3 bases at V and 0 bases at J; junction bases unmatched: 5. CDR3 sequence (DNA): TGTGCCAGCTCACCCCCACTAGCGGGACGCTCCTACGAGCAGTACTTC. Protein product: CASSPPLAGRSYEQYF.

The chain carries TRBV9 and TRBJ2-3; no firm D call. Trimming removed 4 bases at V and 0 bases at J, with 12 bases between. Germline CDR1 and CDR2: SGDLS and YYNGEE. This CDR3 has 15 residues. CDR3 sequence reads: CASSYTPSSTDTQYF. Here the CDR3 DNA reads TGTGCCAGCAGCTACACTCCGTCTAGCACAGATACGCAGTATTTT.

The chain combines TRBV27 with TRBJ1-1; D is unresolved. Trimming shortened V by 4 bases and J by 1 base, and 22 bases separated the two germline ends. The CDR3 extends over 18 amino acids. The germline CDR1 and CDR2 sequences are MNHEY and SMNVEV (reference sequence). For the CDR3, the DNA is TGTGCCAGCAGTTCAACATTACTGTTCAGGTGGGAGAACACTGAAGCTTTCTTT. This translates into CASSSTLLFRWENTEAFF.

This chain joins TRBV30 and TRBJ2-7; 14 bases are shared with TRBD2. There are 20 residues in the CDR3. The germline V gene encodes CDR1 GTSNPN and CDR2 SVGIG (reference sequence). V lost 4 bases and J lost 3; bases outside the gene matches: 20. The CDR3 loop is CAWTQSGTSGSMGWVYEQYF. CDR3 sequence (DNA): TGTGCCTGGACCCAATCCGGGACTAGCGGGAGTATGGGGTGGGTCTACGAGCAGTACTTC.